A selection of T cell receptor beta chains follows, all from one sample in a study of blood T cell repertoires in COVID-19. Measured with immunoSEQ multiplex PCR; TCRdb has only the in-frame clones, and not every one. This table has roughly 70,000 clones, around 92% appearing once. The sequencing sample was made of peripheral blood. The receptors were gathered from a man in his sixties with acute or convalescent COVID-19. Both conserved end residues are part of each CDR3. A D gene is named only where the DNA matches it firmly. Clone size is given for some rows only: seen once, a few or many times, or a class if the clone is expanded.

d_gene: NA
v_gene: TRBV5-6
j_gene: TRBJ2-7
abundance: once
len: 14
CDR3nt: TGTGCCAGCAGCTTGGGACAGGTGGCCTACGAGCAGTACTTC
CDR3aa: CASSLGQVAYEQYF

d_gene: NA
v_gene: TRBV19
j_gene: TRBJ1-1
abundance: few
len: 13
CDR3nt: TGTGCCAGTAGTATTACAGGTCGCACTGAAGCTTTCTTT
CDR3aa: CASSITGRTEAFF

d_gene: NA
v_gene: TRBV15
j_gene: TRBJ1-6
abundance: NA
len: 15
CDR3nt: TGTGCCACCAGCAGAGATCTGGGACAAGGTTCACCCCTCCACTTT
CDR3aa: CATSRDLGQGSPLHF

d_gene: TRBD1
v_gene: TRBV10-3
j_gene: TRBJ1-2
abundance: NA
len: 15
CDR3nt: TGTGCCATCAGTGGGACGGGAACAGGGGGCGATAGCTACACCTTC
CDR3aa: CAISGTGTGGDSYTF

d_gene: TRBD1
v_gene: TRBV16
j_gene: TRBJ1-5
abundance: NA
len: 15
CDR3nt: TGTGCCAGCAGCCAATCTCCAGGGGGAGGTCAGCCCCAGCATTTT
CDR3aa: CASSQSPGGGQPQHF

d_gene: TRBD2
v_gene: TRBV5-1
j_gene: TRBJ2-7
abundance: few
len: 14
CDR3nt: TGCGCCAGCAGCTCCTTAGCGGGGTTCTACGAGCAGTACTTC
CDR3aa: CASSSLAGFYEQYF

d_gene: TRBD2
v_gene: TRBV7-9
j_gene: TRBJ2-1
abundance: NA
len: 16
CDR3nt: TGTGCCAGCAGCTTAGGGGACCGGGCGGGGGTAGGTGAGCAGTTCTTC
CDR3aa: CASSLGDRAGVGEQFF

d_gene: NA
v_gene: TRBV19
j_gene: TRBJ1-4
abundance: NA
len: 13
CDR3nt: TGTGCCAGTAAGTCACAGGATAATGAAAAACTGTTTTTT
CDR3aa: CASKSQDNEKLFF

d_gene: TRBD2
v_gene: TRBV5-1
j_gene: TRBJ2-7
abundance: NA
len: 15
CDR3nt: TGCGCCAGCAGCTTGTTAGCGGGGGCTACCTACGAGCAGTACTTC
CDR3aa: CASSLLAGATYEQYF

d_gene: NA
v_gene: TRBV19
j_gene: TRBJ1-5
abundance: NA
len: 14
CDR3nt: TGTGCCAGTAGTATAGATCTCGGGAATCAGCCCCAGCATTTT
CDR3aa: CASSIDLGNQPQHF

d_gene: TRBD1
v_gene: TRBV6-6
j_gene: TRBJ2-7
abundance: NA
len: 16
CDR3nt: TGTGCCAGCAGTTACCGTGGGGACAGGGGAAGGGACGAGCAGTACTTC
CDR3aa: CASSYRGDRGRDEQYF

d_gene: NA
v_gene: TRBV25-1
j_gene: TRBJ1-2
abundance: NA
len: 12
CDR3nt: TGTGCCAGCAGTGGCCTGGGAGACGGCTACACCTTC
CDR3aa: CASSGLGDGYTF

d_gene: TRBD1
v_gene: TRBV5-1
j_gene: TRBJ2-1
abundance: few
len: 16
CDR3nt: TGCGCCAGCAGCTGGTTGGGACAGGGCACCTACAATGAGCAGTTCTTC
CDR3aa: CASSWLGQGTYNEQFF

d_gene: NA
v_gene: TRBV6-6
j_gene: TRBJ2-7
abundance: NA
len: 16
CDR3nt: TGTGCCAGCACCAGAGAGGGGTTGGCGGGGTCCCACGAGCAGTACTTC
CDR3aa: CASTREGLAGSHEQYF

d_gene: TRBD1
v_gene: TRBV6-6
j_gene: TRBJ2-7
abundance: once
len: 14
CDR3nt: TGTGCCAGCAGTCTTCGGACAGGGGTGTACGAGCAGTACTTC
CDR3aa: CASSLRTGVYEQYF

d_gene: TRBD2
v_gene: TRBV28
j_gene: TRBJ2-2
abundance: NA
len: 16
CDR3nt: TGTGCCAGCAGCCTACCGGGACTAAGAAACACCGGGGAGCTGTTTTTT
CDR3aa: CASSLPGLRNTGELFF

d_gene: NA
v_gene: TRBV19
j_gene: TRBJ2-7
abundance: few
len: 14
CDR3nt: TGTGCCAGTAGCCCCACAGGAAGCTCCTACGAGCAGTACTTC
CDR3aa: CASSPTGSSYEQYF

d_gene: TRBD1
v_gene: TRBV19
j_gene: TRBJ2-4
abundance: NA
len: 15
CDR3nt: TGTGCCAGTAGCGACGGACAGGTAGCCAAAAACATTCAGTACTTC
CDR3aa: CASSDGQVAKNIQYF

d_gene: NA
v_gene: TRBV5-1
j_gene: TRBJ2-7
abundance: NA
len: 14
CDR3nt: TGCGCCAGCAGGCCGGGAAACTACCCCAGCGAGCAGTACTTC
CDR3aa: CASRPGNYPSEQYF

d_gene: TRBD2
v_gene: TRBV20-1
j_gene: TRBJ2-1
abundance: NA
len: 15
CDR3nt: TGCAGTGCTAGTCCTGAAAGCGGGGGGGCCAATGAGCAGTTCTTC
CDR3aa: CSASPESGGANEQFF

d_gene: NA
v_gene: TRBV15
j_gene: TRBJ1-3
abundance: NA
len: 13
CDR3nt: TGTGCCACCAGGACAGACCCTGGAAACACCATATATTTT
CDR3aa: CATRTDPGNTIYF

d_gene: NA
v_gene: TRBV13
j_gene: TRBJ2-1
abundance: NA
len: 13
CDR3nt: TGTGCCAGCAGCTTAGTGGGGAGTAATGAGCAGTTCTTC
CDR3aa: CASSLVGSNEQFF

d_gene: NA
v_gene: TRBV6-1
j_gene: TRBJ2-7
abundance: NA
len: 14
CDR3nt: TGTGCCAGCAGTGAAGCGGACTGGACCTACGAGCAGTACTTC
CDR3aa: CASSEADWTYEQYF

d_gene: TRBD1
v_gene: TRBV2
j_gene: TRBJ2-7
abundance: NA
len: 14
CDR3nt: TGTGCCAGCAGCTTGGGACAGGGGCTCTACGAGCAGTACTTC
CDR3aa: CASSLGQGLYEQYF

d_gene: TRBD1
v_gene: TRBV2
j_gene: TRBJ1-2
abundance: once
len: 13
CDR3nt: TGTGCCAGCAGTCCGACAGGGGGATATGGCTACACCTTC
CDR3aa: CASSPTGGYGYTF

d_gene: TRBD1
v_gene: TRBV30
j_gene: TRBJ2-7
abundance: NA
len: 14
CDR3nt: TGTGCCTGGACCCGACGGGACAGGGACCACGAGCAGTACTTC
CDR3aa: CAWTRRDRDHEQYF

d_gene: TRBD1
v_gene: TRBV6-1
j_gene: TRBJ1-2
abundance: NA
len: 13
CDR3nt: TGTGCCAGCAGTGAACAGGGGGACTATGGCTACACCTTC
CDR3aa: CASSEQGDYGYTF

d_gene: NA
v_gene: TRBV11-2
j_gene: TRBJ1-2
abundance: NA
len: 15
CDR3nt: TGTGCCAGTAGCGACAGCCTCGCTCCCAACTATGGCTACACCTTC
CDR3aa: CASSDSLAPNYGYTF

d_gene: NA
v_gene: TRBV5-6
j_gene: TRBJ1-2
abundance: NA
len: 15
CDR3nt: TGTGCCAGCAGCCGAGAATTTAACAGTAACTATGGCTACACCTTC
CDR3aa: CASSREFNSNYGYTF

d_gene: TRBD1
v_gene: TRBV15
j_gene: TRBJ2-7
abundance: NA
len: 13
CDR3nt: TGTGCCACCAGCGGAGGACAGGCCAGCGAGCAGTACTTC
CDR3aa: CATSGGQASEQYF

d_gene: NA
v_gene: TRBV11-1
j_gene: TRBJ1-1
abundance: NA
len: 15
CDR3nt: TGTGCCAGCAGCTTAGCGCTAGGCTGGAGGACTGAAGCTTTCTTT
CDR3aa: CASSLALGWRTEAFF

d_gene: TRBD1
v_gene: TRBV7-9
j_gene: TRBJ1-1
abundance: NA
len: 14
CDR3nt: TGTGCCAGCAGCTCGGGACAGGGGGCGGCTGAAGCTTTCTTT
CDR3aa: CASSSGQGAAEAFF

d_gene: TRBD1
v_gene: TRBV11-1
j_gene: TRBJ1-1
abundance: NA
len: 16
CDR3nt: TGTGCCAGCAGCTCTGGACAGGGAGGCCCGAACACTGAAGCTTTCTTT
CDR3aa: CASSSGQGGPNTEAFF

d_gene: NA
v_gene: TRBV18
j_gene: TRBJ1-4
abundance: NA
len: 16
CDR3nt: TGTGCCAGCTCACCATTCGTCGCCGAGGGTGGCGAAAAACTGTTTTTT
CDR3aa: CASSPFVAEGGEKLFF

d_gene: NA
v_gene: TRBV28
j_gene: TRBJ2-7
abundance: NA
len: 13
CDR3nt: TGTGCCAGTTCTCCCAGGGGGGCTTACGAGCAGTACTTC
CDR3aa: CASSPRGAYEQYF

d_gene: TRBD2
v_gene: TRBV7-2
j_gene: TRBJ2-1
abundance: NA
len: 15
CDR3nt: TGTGCCAGCAGCCCCCGTCAACTAGCGGGGGGGAGTGAGGTCTTC
CDR3aa: CASSPRQLAGGSEVF

d_gene: TRBD1
v_gene: TRBV18
j_gene: TRBJ1-3
abundance: NA
len: 17
CDR3nt: TGTGCCAGCTCACCGGGGGACAGGGGGAGCTCTGGAAACACCATATATTTT
CDR3aa: CASSPGDRGSSGNTIYF

d_gene: TRBD2
v_gene: TRBV6-5
j_gene: TRBJ2-7
abundance: NA
len: 14
CDR3nt: TGTGCCGCCAGGGGTAGCGGGGGGGCTAGGGAGCAGTACTTC
CDR3aa: CAARGSGGAREQYF

d_gene: TRBD1
v_gene: TRBV5-1
j_gene: TRBJ1-4
abundance: NA
len: 15
CDR3nt: TGCGCCAGCAGCTTGGGTGGGACAGGGAATGAAAAACTGTTTTTT
CDR3aa: CASSLGGTGNEKLFF

d_gene: NA
v_gene: TRBV5-1
j_gene: TRBJ1-6
abundance: NA
len: 19
CDR3nt: TGCGCCAGCAGCTCTCGAGGGCCAGAAGGGAGCTCCTATAATTCACCCCTCCACTTT
CDR3aa: CASSSRGPEGSSYNSPLHF

d_gene: TRBD1
v_gene: TRBV5-1
j_gene: TRBJ1-1
abundance: NA
len: 15
CDR3nt: TGCGCCAGCAGCTCCGGGACAGGGTTGAACACTGAAGCTTTCTTT
CDR3aa: CASSSGTGLNTEAFF

d_gene: NA
v_gene: TRBV5-6
j_gene: TRBJ1-2
abundance: NA
len: 13
CDR3nt: TGTGCCAGCAGCTTGGGGAGGAGGGATGGCTACACCTTC
CDR3aa: CASSLGRRDGYTF

d_gene: TRBD1
v_gene: TRBV18
j_gene: TRBJ2-5
abundance: NA
len: 15
CDR3nt: TGTGCCAGCTCACCAAACAGGGGGCGTCAAGAGACCCAGTACTTC
CDR3aa: CASSPNRGRQETQYF

d_gene: TRBD1
v_gene: TRBV12-5
j_gene: TRBJ2-1
abundance: NA
len: 16
CDR3nt: TGTGCTAGTGGTTTGGTACTTAGGGACAGGGAAAGGAGGCAGTTCTTC
CDR3aa: CASGLVLRDRERRQFF

d_gene: NA
v_gene: TRBV24-1
j_gene: TRBJ2-1
abundance: NA
len: 15
CDR3nt: TGTGCCACCAGTCCCGACAGTTCTGCCTACAATGAGCAGTTCTTC
CDR3aa: CATSPDSSAYNEQFF

d_gene: NA
v_gene: TRBV7-2
j_gene: TRBJ2-1
abundance: NA
len: 14
CDR3nt: NA
CDR3aa: CASTSGQMYNEQFF

d_gene: NA
v_gene: TRBV5-1
j_gene: TRBJ2-5
abundance: NA
len: 18
CDR3nt: TGCGCCAGCAGACGTTGGTGGGTCCTAGGTGGTGTCAAAGAGACCCAGTACTTC
CDR3aa: CASRRWWVLGGVKETQYF

d_gene: NA
v_gene: TRBV2
j_gene: TRBJ2-2
abundance: few
len: 14
CDR3nt: TGTGCCAGCAGGGGACTCTTAGACACCGGGGAGCTGTTTTTT
CDR3aa: CASRGLLDTGELFF

d_gene: NA
v_gene: TRBV2
j_gene: TRBJ2-3
abundance: NA
len: 12
CDR3nt: TGTGCCAGCGAGATTAGTACAGATACGCAGTATTTT
CDR3aa: CASEISTDTQYF

d_gene: TRBD1
v_gene: TRBV30
j_gene: TRBJ1-5
abundance: NA
len: 20
CDR3nt: TGTGCCTGGACATTCGAGCGTCCGTACACAGGGGCGGATAGCAATCAGCCCCAGCATTTT
CDR3aa: CAWTFERPYTGADSNQPQHF

d_gene: NA
v_gene: TRBV4-1
j_gene: TRBJ1-1
abundance: NA
len: 15
CDR3nt: TGCGCCAGCAGCCTGGAGGGAACCCGGGGCACTGAAGCTTTCTTT
CDR3aa: CASSLEGTRGTEAFF